This T cell receptor beta chain stems from a study of blood T cell repertoires in COVID-19. In the authors' workflow: Estimated nucleated cell counts came from reference gene primer amplification. Produced via immunoSEQ multiplex PCR; TCRdb's table is partial and in-frame only. V, J and clone size were drawn from that table, and D and trimming were deduced from the DNA. The sample consists of about 160,000 clones, roughly 82% of them appearing once. Patients at the Seattle site were enrolled during active infection and followed longitudinally. The V segment lost 3 bases and the J segment 6 bases; nucleotides outside the gene matches: 21. The CDR3 is 19 amino acids.

The sequencing sample was made of peripheral blood. The V and J genes are TRBV5-3 and TRBJ1-2, with 9 positions matching TRBD1. TRBV5-3 is noted as an ORF with a role that remains uncertain. The receptor was isolated from a middle-aged woman with COVID-19, enrolled during active disease. The CDR3 region has the DNA TGTGCCAGAAGCTGGTATATTCGGGACAGGGAAGACCTATGGCATGGCTACACCTTC. It is translated as CARSWYIRDREDLWHGYTF.